These 22 T cell receptor beta chains originate from one sample sequenced in a study of cytomegalovirus exposure and HLA in healthy donors. In the PCR, 60 Vbeta and 13 Jbeta primers were used. Produced via immunoSEQ multiplex PCR; TCRdb's table is partial and in-frame only. In the table there are about 120,000 clones, 65% to 80% of which are singletons. Sample: PBMCs. Every receptor here comes from a woman aged 60-75 years in good health and CMV-seropositive.

The rearrangement uses TRBV30 and TRBJ2-1; TRBD2 aligns across 7 bases. Germline-derived CDR1 and CDR2 are GTSNPN and SVGIG (reference sequence). The V and J ends lost 4 bases and 9 bases, in that order; junction bases with no gene match: 9. The CDR3 is 13 residues long. CDR3 nucleotide sequence: TGTGCCTGGAATCGGGGACTAACCGGTGAGCAGTTCTTC. This sequence encodes CAWNRGLTGEQFF.

The genes are TRBV6-5 and TRBJ1-6; tentatively, D is TRBD1 (6 bases). This CDR3 spans 14 amino acids. With 5 bases removed from V and 3 bases from J, the gap between germline ends came to 8 bases. The V gene's germline CDR1 is MNHEY and CDR2 SVGAGI. The CDR3 coding sequence is TGTGCCAGCAGTGGCAGGGGCTATAATTCACCCCTCCACTTT. Its protein is CASSGRGYNSPLHF.

V is TRBV2 and J is TRBJ1-4; D call uncertain. Trimming cost V 0 bases and J 7 bases, with 12 bases left between them. This CDR3 contains 15 residues. Germline CDR1 reads SNHLY; CDR2 reads FYNNEI. The DNA of the CDR3 is TGTGCCAGCAGTGAAGCCGGGTTCTCGGGTGAAAAACTGTTTTTT. The encoded protein is CASSEAGFSGEKLFF.

This chain connects TRBV19 to TRBJ2-7, with a tentative D call TRBD1 (5 bases). CDR1 and CDR2 (germline): LNHDA, SQIVND (reference sequence). The CDR3 extends over 14 amino acids. The V end was cut by 3 bases, the J end by 0 bases, with 9 bases between. This CDR3 reads CASSMWGSSYEQYF. In nucleotides, the CDR3 is TGTGCCAGTAGTATGTGGGGCAGCTCCTACGAGCAGTACTTC. Supplemented by reference TRBV19 and TRBJ2-7, the full variable domain reads DGGITQSPKYLFRKEGQNVTLSCEQNLNHDAMYWYRQDPGQGLRLIYYSQIVNDFQKGDIAEGYSVSREKKESFPLTVTSAQKNPTAFYLCASSMWGSSYEQYFGPGTRLTVT.

This clone was seen a single time. The gene calls are TRBV7-3 and TRBJ2-1; 13 bases are a match to TRBD2. CDR3 length: 16 amino acids. In germline, CDR1 is SGHTA, CDR2 FQGTGA. V shed 5 bases and J 7 bases; nucleotides not matched to a gene: 8. The CDR3, as DNA: TGTGCCAGCAGCCCTCAGGGACTAGCGGGAAATAATGAGCAGTTCTTC. It encodes CASSPQGLAGNNEQFF.

This rearrangement joins TRBV11-1 to TRBJ2-7, with TRBD1 matching over 9 bases. The CDR3 loop spans 15 amino acids. V was pared by 5 bases and J by 0 bases, with 5 bases of the junction left unmatched. Germline CDR1 reads SGHAT; CDR2 reads FQDESV (reference sequence). The CDR3: CASSPWTGDSYEQYF. The CDR3 nucleotides read TGTGCCAGCAGCCCGTGGACAGGGGACTCCTACGAGCAGTACTTC.

Notes on this clone: Relative to the germline gene, one junction end is altered; a read error may explain this. The chain is built from TRBV7-9 and TRBJ1-2; no clear D gene. There are 14 residues in the CDR3. Germline lookup yields CDR1 SEHNR and CDR2 FQNEAQ (reference sequence). The CDR3 sequence: CSSSLVTSNYGYTF. CDR3 coding DNA: TGTTCCAGCAGCTTAGTAACCAGTAACTATGGCTACACCTTC.

The chain employs TRBV2 and TRBJ1-6, with D hard to call. The CDR3 sequence is 13 residues long. Trimming shortened V by 6 bases and J by 9 bases, and 12 bases separated the two germline ends. Per the germline V gene, CDR1 is SNHLY and CDR2 is FYNNEI. CDR3 DNA: TGTGCCAGCAGACCTGAAGGAGTTTCACCCCTCCACTTT. This sequence encodes CASRPEGVSPLHF.

The CDR3 reads CASSPRDTYYEQYF. Written as DNA, the CDR3 is TGTGCCAGCAGCCCCCGGGACACTTATTACGAGCAGTACTTC. The rearrangement links TRBV11-1 to TRBJ2-7, with a possible D match to TRBD1 (6 bases). The V gene lost 5 bases and the J gene lost 4 bases, with 15 bases spanning the gap. The CDR3 length is 14 residues. Germline V lookup: CDR1 SGHAT, CDR2 FQDESV (reference sequence).

CDR3 protein: CASSSGFTSSGNTIYF. CDR3 DNA sequence: TGTGCCAGCAGCTCCGGGTTCACGAGCTCTGGAAACACCATATATTTT. The chain links TRBV7-9 to TRBJ1-3; D remains unclear. There are 16 residues in the CDR3. Germline V lookup: CDR1 SEHNR, CDR2 FQNEAQ (reference sequence). The germline V and J ends were trimmed by 4 bases and 0 bases, with 13 bases remaining between them. The full variable domain, with the rest looked up from reference TRBV7-9 and TRBJ1-3, is DTGVSQNPRHKITKRGQNVTFRCDPISEHNRLYWYRQTLGQGPEFLTYFQNEAQLEKSRLLSDRFSAERPKGSFSTLEIQRTEQGDSAMYLCASSSGFTSSGNTIYFGEGSWLTVV.

The chain joins TRBV5-4 to TRBJ1-2; 7 nucleotides match TRBD1. V dropped 4 bases and J dropped 3; count of bases not matched to a gene: 12. The CDR3 spans 16 residues. Germline loops: CDR1 SGHNT, CDR2 YYREEE (reference sequence). The DNA of the CDR3 is TGTGCCAGCAGCCGGGGGACAGACCTTAGGGACTATGGCTACACCTTC. Translated, it gives CASSRGTDLRDYGYTF.

The rearrangement links TRBV30 to TRBJ2-6; D is undetermined. The CDR3 length is 16 residues. Germline lookup yields CDR1 GTSNPN and CDR2 SVGIG (reference sequence). Deletions cut 4 bases from V and 0 bases from J, with 13 bases between. The CDR3 protein is CAWTPPPVSGANVLTF. The CDR3 region has the DNA TGTGCCTGGACCCCTCCACCAGTCTCTGGGGCCAACGTCCTGACTTTC.

The J gene is TRBJ1-1, the V gene TRBV6-5; 9 nucleotides align to TRBD1. Per germline, CDR1 MNHEY and CDR2 SVGAGI. The CDR3 loop spans 12 amino acids. V gave up 10 bases and J gave up 4 bases; unmatched junction bases: 4. In DNA, the CDR3 is TGTGCCACGAGGACAGGGGTCACTGAAGCTTTCTTT. The encoded protein is CATRTGVTEAFF.

This chain connects TRBV29-1 to TRBJ1-2, with D uncertain. Trimming stripped 5 bases from V and 4 bases from J, with 14 bases between. The CDR3 sequence is 13 residues long. Germline assignment: CDR1 SQVTM and CDR2 ANQGSEA. DNA for the CDR3: TGCAGCGTTCGGGGAGAAGACGGCTATGGCTACACCTTC. Residues: CSVRGEDGYGYTF.

The chain's CDR3 is CASSEVAGQGYSFNGYTF. In nucleotides, the CDR3 is TGTGCCAGCAGTGAAGTGGCGGGACAGGGATATAGTTTTAATGGCTACACCTTC. This sequence joins TRBV6-1 and TRBJ1-2, with TRBD1 identical over 9 bases. The V gene end was trimmed by 1 base and the J gene end by 6 bases; junction bases not matched to a gene: 15. This CDR3 has 18 residues. The germline CDR1 and CDR2 sequences are MNHNS and SASEGT.

The rearrangement links TRBV12-5 to TRBJ1-5; D is possibly TRBD1 (6 bases). The V and J ends lost 6 bases and 5 bases respectively, with 11 bases between them. The germline CDR1 and CDR2 sequences are LGHNT and FRNRAP. This CDR3 spans 13 amino acids. The CDR3 is CASGKNRDQPQHF. CDR3 bases: TGTGCTAGTGGCAAGAACAGGGATCAGCCCCAGCATTTT.

The chain couples TRBV6-6 to TRBJ2-7; 7 nucleotides agree with TRBD1. CDR3 size: 15 residues. Germline-derived CDR1 and CDR2 are MNHNY and SVGAGI (reference sequence). Losses at the gene ends were 2 bases for V and 6 bases for J; bases not matched to a gene: 10. CDR3 protein: CASSYLQGPQGEQYF. As DNA, the CDR3 is TGTGCCAGCAGTTACCTACAGGGGCCACAAGGCGAGCAGTACTTC.

J is TRBJ2-1 and V is TRBV27; TRBD2 agrees at 10 bases. This CDR3 has 15 amino acids. In germline, CDR1 is MNHEY, CDR2 SMNVEV (reference sequence). The trim removed 2 bases at V and 4 bases at J, leaving 2 bases unmatched. CDR3 residues: CASSLRGLAYNEQFF. The CDR3 DNA is TGTGCCAGCAGTTTAAGGGGACTAGCGTACAATGAGCAGTTCTTC.

The chain links TRBV30 to TRBJ1-2; D possibly corresponds to TRBD1 (6 bases). Trimming took off 2 bases at V and 1 base at J, with 17 bases between the two ends. The germline V gene has CDR1 GTSNPN and CDR2 SVGIG (reference sequence). The CDR3 runs 16 residues. CDR3 bases: TGTGCCTGGAGTCAGATGACAGGAAGACTTAACTATGGCTACACCTTC. It translates to CAWSQMTGRLNYGYTF.

The rearrangement joins TRBV4-2 to TRBJ2-7; 10 bases agree with TRBD1. CDR1 and CDR2 from the germline V gene are LGHNA and YNFKEQ. This CDR3 has 15 residues. V lost 4 bases, J lost 0 bases, and 3 bases stayed unmatched. The CDR3 nucleotides are TGTGCCAGCAGCCTCGGGACAGGGGACTCCTACGAGCAGTACTTC. This sequence encodes CASSLGTGDSYEQYF.

V and J are TRBV29-1 and TRBJ2-3, with D maybe TRBD1 (5 bases). Germline assignment: CDR1 SQVTM and CDR2 ANQGSEA. This CDR3 region has 14 residues. Trimming shortened V by 4 bases and J by 2 bases, and 13 bases separated the two germline ends. CDR3 residues: CSVASGPDTDTQYF. The CDR3 DNA reads as TGCAGCGTTGCTTCAGGGCCCGACACAGATACGCAGTATTTT.

CDR3 protein: CASSLRTSVNEQFF. The CDR3 region has the DNA TGCGCCAGCAGCCTTCGGACAAGTGTGAATGAGCAGTTCTTC. This chain joins TRBV5-1 and TRBJ2-1, with D possibly TRBD1 on 5 matching bases. Between the trimmed V and J ends, which lost 4 bases and 7 bases, there was a span of 15 bases. The CDR3 length is 14 residues. Germline assignment: CDR1 SGHRS and CDR2 YFSETQ.